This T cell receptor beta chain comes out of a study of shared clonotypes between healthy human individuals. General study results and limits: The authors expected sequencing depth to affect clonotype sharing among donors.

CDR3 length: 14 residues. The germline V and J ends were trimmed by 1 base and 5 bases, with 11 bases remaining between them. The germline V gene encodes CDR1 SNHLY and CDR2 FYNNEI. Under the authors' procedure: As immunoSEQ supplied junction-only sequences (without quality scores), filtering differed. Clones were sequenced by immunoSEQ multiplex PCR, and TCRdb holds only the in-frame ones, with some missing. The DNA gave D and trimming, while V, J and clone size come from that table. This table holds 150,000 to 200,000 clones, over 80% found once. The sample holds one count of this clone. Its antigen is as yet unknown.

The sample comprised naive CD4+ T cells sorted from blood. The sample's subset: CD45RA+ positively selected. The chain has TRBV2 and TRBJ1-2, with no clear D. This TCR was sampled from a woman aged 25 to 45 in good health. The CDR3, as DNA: TGTGCCAGCAGTGAAGTAGGGTGGCAATATGGCTACACCTTC. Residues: CASSEVGWQYGYTF.